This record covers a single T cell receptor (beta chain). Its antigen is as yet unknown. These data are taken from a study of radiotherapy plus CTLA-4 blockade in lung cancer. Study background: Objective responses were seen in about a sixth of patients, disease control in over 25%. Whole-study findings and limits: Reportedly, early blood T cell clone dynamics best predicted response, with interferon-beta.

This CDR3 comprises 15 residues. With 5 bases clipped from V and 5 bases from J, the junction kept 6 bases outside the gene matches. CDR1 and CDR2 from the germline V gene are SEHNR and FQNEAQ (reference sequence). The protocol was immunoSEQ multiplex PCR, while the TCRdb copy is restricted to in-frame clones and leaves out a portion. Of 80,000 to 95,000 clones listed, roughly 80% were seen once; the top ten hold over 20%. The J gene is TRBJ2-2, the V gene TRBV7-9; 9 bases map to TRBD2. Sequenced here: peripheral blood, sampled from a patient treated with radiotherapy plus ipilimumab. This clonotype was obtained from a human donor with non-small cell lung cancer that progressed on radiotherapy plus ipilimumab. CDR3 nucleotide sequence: TGTGCCAGCAGCCCGACTAGCGGTCCGACCGGGGAGCTGTTTTTT. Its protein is CASSPTSGPTGELFF.